The source of this T cell receptor (beta chain) is a study of T cells in localized non-small cell lung cancer. Study-wide results and caveats: Sequencing, confined to only one tumor region, leaves heterogeneity possible. Tumor showed lower T cell clonality than uninvolved adjacent lung, where it was highest.

The CDR3 is 12 amino acids. CDR1 is MNHNY and CDR2 is SVGAGI in the germline V gene (reference sequence). Trimming removed 10 bases at V and 9 bases at J, with 16 bases between. The protocol was immunoSEQ multiplex PCR, while the TCRdb copy is restricted to in-frame clones and leaves out a portion. This table has about 26,000 clones, approximately 85% appearing once. For this clone: Its antigen is currently unknown.

This TCR was recovered from a woman between 35 and 70 years old with stage I lung adenocarcinoma. This chain connects TRBV6-6 to TRBJ2-1, with D uncertain. Specimen: peripheral blood, collected before any cancer treatment. The CDR3 loop is CATVLHPGEQFF. CDR3 coding DNA: TGTGCCACCGTCCTCCACCCGGGTGAGCAGTTCTTC.